This is a list of T cell receptor beta chains from one sample in a study of blood T cell repertoires in COVID-19. The assay was immunoSEQ multiplex PCR, and TCRdb's table has in-frame clones only and misses some. The profile shows 35,000 to 45,000 clones, approximately 85% of them singletons. Sequencing was carried out using peripheral blood. The receptors stem from a woman aged 80 or over with acute or convalescent COVID-19. CDR3s include the opening cysteine and the closing phenylalanine or tryptophan. The D gene is left open where the match is weak. For some rows the clone size is stated as once, few or many, or as a class when expanded; others skip it.

d_gene: .; abundance: .; v_gene: TRBV7-9; j_gene: TRBJ1-2; CDR3nt: TGTGCCAGCAGCTTAGACTCGCGGGTTGGCTACACCTTC; CDR3aa: CASSLDSRVGYTF
d_gene: .; abundance: .; v_gene: TRBV10-3; j_gene: TRBJ2-3; CDR3nt: TGTGCCACCGGGGGAGTAGCGAGCACAGATACGCAGTATTTT; CDR3aa: CATGGVASTDTQYF
d_gene: .; abundance: once; v_gene: TRBV6-1; j_gene: TRBJ1-5; CDR3nt: TGTGCCAGCAGTGAATCTTGGGGCAGGGGAAAGCCCCAGCATTTT; CDR3aa: CASSESWGRGKPQHF
d_gene: TRBD2; abundance: .; v_gene: TRBV2; j_gene: TRBJ2-1; CDR3nt: TGTGCCAGCTTCCGGGACTACAACAATGAGCAGTTCTTC; CDR3aa: CASFRDYNNEQFF
d_gene: .; abundance: .; v_gene: TRBV7-8; j_gene: TRBJ2-1; CDR3nt: TGTGCCAGCAGCTTAGCAGGACAGACCTACAATGAGCAGTTCTTC; CDR3aa: CASSLAGQTYNEQFF
d_gene: TRBD2; abundance: .; v_gene: TRBV2; j_gene: TRBJ2-7; CDR3nt: TGTGCCAGCAGTGAGGGACTAGCTGTGTACGAGCAGTACTTC; CDR3aa: CASSEGLAVYEQYF
d_gene: .; abundance: .; v_gene: TRBV9; j_gene: TRBJ1-5; CDR3nt: TGTGCCAGCAGCGATGACAGGATCAATCAGCCCCAGCATTTT; CDR3aa: CASSDDRINQPQHF
d_gene: .; abundance: .; v_gene: TRBV30; j_gene: TRBJ1-1; CDR3nt: TGTGCCTGGAGTGTACAGGGTGGGAACACTGAAGCTTTCTTT; CDR3aa: CAWSVQGGNTEAFF
d_gene: TRBD1; abundance: .; v_gene: TRBV5-1; j_gene: TRBJ2-1; CDR3nt: TGCGCCAGCAGCCTCGAAACAGGGGCCGCCTACAATGAGCAGTTCTTC; CDR3aa: CASSLETGAAYNEQFF
d_gene: TRBD2; abundance: .; v_gene: TRBV4-1; j_gene: TRBJ2-3; CDR3nt: TGCGCCAGCAGCCAAGATAGCGGGAGCCTTCAGTATTTT; CDR3aa: CASSQDSGSLQYF
d_gene: TRBD1; abundance: .; v_gene: TRBV5-1; j_gene: TRBJ1-3; CDR3nt: TGCGCCAGCAGCTTGTCAGGGGGCCTCTCTGGAAACACCATATATTTT; CDR3aa: CASSLSGGLSGNTIYF
d_gene: TRBD2; abundance: .; v_gene: TRBV6-6; j_gene: TRBJ2-5; CDR3nt: TGTGCCAGCAGTAAGACTAGCGGGAGGTCTGAGACCCAGTACTTC; CDR3aa: CASSKTSGRSETQYF
d_gene: TRBD1; abundance: .; v_gene: TRBV6-5; j_gene: TRBJ1-3; CDR3nt: TGTGCCAGCACCAGGGGGCGGCGAGACACCATATATTTT; CDR3aa: CASTRGRRDTIYF
d_gene: TRBD1; abundance: .; v_gene: TRBV2; j_gene: TRBJ1-5; CDR3nt: TGTGCCAGCAGTATGAGACAGGGGGACCAGCCCCAGCATTTT; CDR3aa: CASSMRQGDQPQHF
d_gene: .; abundance: .; v_gene: TRBV28; j_gene: TRBJ1-4; CDR3nt: TGTGCCAGCAGTTTAATCAGGGAAAAACTGTTTTTT; CDR3aa: CASSLIREKLFF
d_gene: .; abundance: .; v_gene: TRBV14; j_gene: TRBJ1-2; CDR3nt: TGTGCCAGCAGCCAAGTGGCACATGTGGATGGCTACACCTTC; CDR3aa: CASSQVAHVDGYTF
d_gene: .; abundance: .; v_gene: TRBV24-1; j_gene: TRBJ2-5; CDR3nt: TGTGCCACCAGTGACCCCCCTGCGGAGACCCAGTACTTC; CDR3aa: CATSDPPAETQYF
d_gene: .; abundance: .; v_gene: TRBV2; j_gene: TRBJ2-2; CDR3nt: TGTGCCAGCAGTGTCGGGTTGAACACCGGGGAGCTGTTTTTT; CDR3aa: CASSVGLNTGELFF
d_gene: TRBD1; abundance: .; v_gene: TRBV5-1; j_gene: TRBJ2-2; CDR3nt: TGCGCCAGCAGCCCCGACAGGGCCAGCGGGGAGCTGTTTTTT; CDR3aa: CASSPDRASGELFF
d_gene: TRBD1; abundance: once; v_gene: TRBV19; j_gene: TRBJ1-5; CDR3nt: TGTGCCAGTAGTGTCGGGACAGAAGGAGCTTATAGCAATCAGCCCCAGCATTTT; CDR3aa: CASSVGTEGAYSNQPQHF
d_gene: .; abundance: .; v_gene: TRBV30; j_gene: TRBJ1-5; CDR3nt: TGTGCCTGGAGTGAGACAGGAGGACAGCCCCAGCATTTT; CDR3aa: CAWSETGGQPQHF
d_gene: .; abundance: once; v_gene: TRBV3-1/TRBV3-2; j_gene: TRBJ2-2; CDR3nt: TGTGCCAGCAGCCAAAAGGGGATGGGCGGGGAGCTGTTTTTT; CDR3aa: CASSQKGMGGELFF
d_gene: .; abundance: few; v_gene: TRBV21-1; j_gene: TRBJ1-6; CDR3nt: TGTGCCAGCAGCAAAGCGCTTACTGCGTATCCGTATAATTCACCCCTCCACTTT; CDR3aa: CASSKALTAYPYNSPLHF